This T cell receptor beta chain was sequenced in a study of human T cells and chemical hapten exposure. Turning to the study itself: All through the approximately 24-week study, the scalp of each patient received diphenylcyclopropenone doses weekly. Study-level findings and limits: Expanded TCRs made up significantly more big CDR3 similarity clusters than controls did. Those TCRs sitting above 1 in 1000 frequency stayed the same with DPC sensitization.

With respect to this clonotype: Its antigen is not identified.

The time point: patch test 2, 6 weeks after DPC sensitization. Stated treatment: therapeutic diphenylcyclopropenone sensitization with weekly scalp DPC. This CDR3 comprises 14 residues. Germline values: CDR1 LGHNA, CDR2 YSLEER. V lost 3 bases and J lost 4, with 10 bases in between. TCRdb itself ran the RACE reads through MiXCR, one entry per CDR3 protein. The sample records fewer than 100,000 distinct CDR3 sequences, 11% being singletons. The TCR was taken from a man aged 18 to 29 with alopecia areata. Some clones in this sample may be carry-over from other donors' samples. The rearrangement uses TRBV4-3 and TRBJ1-5; D is unclear. The sample here was whole blood, taken in connection with sensitization to the hapten diphenylcyclopropenone (DPC). DNA of the CDR3: TGCGCCAGCAGCCAGTCCCATTTAAATCAGCCCCAGCATTTT. Residues: CASSQSHLNQPQHF.